A single sample gave rise to the 25 T cell receptor beta chains below, sequenced in a study of Tregs in tolerant kidney transplant recipients. Profiled with immunoSEQ multiplex PCR; TCRdb holds only in-frame clones, not every one. The sample has just under 65,000 clones; less than 98% are singletons. The sequencing used Tregs from blood, collected before the transplant. Every receptor here comes from a human donor who received a combined kidney and bone marrow transplant.

With regard to this clone: The junction does not match germline at one end; this may be a read error. CDR3 bases: TGTGCCGGCAGGACAGGGCTTCGGTCCGGGGAGCTGTTTTTT. Protein sequence: CAGRTGLRSGELFF. The chain carries TRBV7-9 and TRBJ2-2, with 8 positions matching TRBD1. CDR1 and CDR2 from the germline V gene are SEHNR and FQNEAQ (reference sequence). The CDR3 totals 14 residues.

The chain combines TRBV14 with TRBJ2-5; D gene unclear. Trimming removed 0 bases at V and 1 base at J, with 9 bases between. The CDR3 loop spans 15 amino acids. Germline CDR1 SGHDN, CDR2 FVKESK. CDR3 in amino acids: CASSQDHYSQETQYF. The CDR3 DNA reads TGTGCCAGCAGCCAAGACCACTATAGCCAAGAGACCCAGTACTTC.

The chain recombines TRBV5-1 with TRBJ1-1, with 10 bases lining up with TRBD1. The J segment lost 5 bases and the V segment lost 4 bases, leaving 11 bases of the junction unmatched. The CDR3 consists of 16 residues. In germline, CDR1 is SGHRS, CDR2 YFSETQ. In DNA form, the CDR3 reads TGCGCCAGCAGCCGCCGGGACAGGGGCTTCAAGACTGAAGCTTTCTTT. Translating it yields CASSRRDRGFKTEAFF.

This clone appeared once. The chain has TRBV29-1 and TRBJ1-1; D unresolved. The CDR3 loop spans 19 amino acids. V lost 4 bases and J 0 bases, leaving 27 bases between the germline ends. CDR1 and CDR2 (germline): SQVTM, ANQGSEA. CDR3 sequence (DNA): TGCAGCGTTGCCAGAACTCTCAGCCGGGCGGGCTCCATGAACACTGAAGCTTTCTTT. Translating gives CSVARTLSRAGSMNTEAFF.

The chain is built from TRBV2 and TRBJ2-5, with 9 positions matching TRBD1. With V trimmed by 6 bases and J by 0 bases, 2 bases remained unmatched. The CDR3 loop spans 14 amino acids. Germline V gives CDR1 SNHLY, CDR2 FYNNEI. The CDR3 protein is CASSRDRDQETQYF. The CDR3 nucleotides are TGTGCCAGCAGCCGGGACAGGGACCAAGAGACCCAGTACTTC.

The chain links TRBV5-5 to TRBJ1-1, with D maybe TRBD1 (6 bases). This CDR3 has 11 amino acids. Germline assignment: CDR1 SGHKS and CDR2 YYEKEE (reference sequence). Between the trimmed V and J ends, which lost 2 bases and 7 bases, there was a span of 6 bases. DNA for the CDR3: TGTGCCAGCAGCTTCAGGGGTGAAGCTTTCTTT. Translation: CASSFRGEAFF.

The J gene is TRBJ1-2, the V gene TRBV7-2; 7 bases are shared with TRBD1. This CDR3 contains 18 residues. The V and J ends lost 0 bases and 0 bases, in that order; junction bases with no gene match: 10. The V gene's germline CDR1 is SGHTA and CDR2 FQGNSA. The CDR3 is CASSLAARGRGANYGYTF. DNA for the CDR3: TGTGCCAGCAGCTTAGCGGCGAGGGGGCGGGGAGCTAACTATGGCTACACCTTC.

The V gene is TRBV6-1, the J gene TRBJ2-5, with D maybe TRBD1 (6 bases). The CDR3 length is 14 residues. V lost 6 bases to trimming and J lost 3 bases, with 14 bases between them. Germline V lookup: CDR1 MNHNS, CDR2 SASEGT. This chain's CDR3 is CASSERTVKETQYF. DNA of the CDR3: TGTGCCAGCAGCGAAAGGACAGTGAAAGAGACCCAGTACTTC.

V is TRBV6-5 and J is TRBJ2-3; D is perhaps TRBD2 (5 bases). V lost 6 bases to trimming and J lost 6 bases, with 10 bases between them. The length of the CDR3 is 12 residues. Per germline, CDR1 MNHEY and CDR2 SVGAGI. The CDR3 region is CASSPTGDTQYF. DNA of the CDR3: TGTGCCAGCAGCCCAACGGGGGATACGCAGTATTTT.

The J gene is TRBJ1-3, the V gene TRBV7-3; TRBD1 is a possible D gene (5 bases). V lost 5 bases to trimming and J lost 4 bases, with 12 bases between them. The CDR3 is made up of 14 amino acids. CDR1 and CDR2 from the germline V gene are SGHTA and FQGTGA. The CDR3 region is CASSLQGSGNTIYF. DNA of the CDR3: TGTGCCAGCAGCCTCCAGGGATCCGGAAACACCATATATTTT.

The V and J genes are TRBV4-1 and TRBJ2-7; TRBD1 matches 8 bases. This CDR3 has 14 residues. J was trimmed by 3 bases and V by 4 bases; bases with no gene match: 5. Germline V gives CDR1 MGHRA, CDR2 YSYEKL. The CDR3 DNA reads TGCGCCAGCAGCCGTAGAACAGGGGGCTACGAGCAGTACTTC. It specifies CASSRRTGGYEQYF.

V is TRBV28 and J is TRBJ2-7; no firm D call. Germline assignment: CDR1 MDHEN and CDR2 SYDVKM. The ends were cut back, 6 bases at V and 3 bases at J, with 6 bases in the middle. The CDR3 totals 11 residues. The DNA for the CDR3 is TGTGCCAGCAGGTCAGTCTACGAGCAGTACTTC. This translates into CASRSVYEQYF.

The chain recombines TRBV6-1 with TRBJ1-2; a weak D match, TRBD1 (6 bases). The length of the CDR3 is 13 residues. Germline values: CDR1 MNHNS, CDR2 SASEGT. V lost 6 bases and J lost 8, with 16 bases in between. In DNA form, the CDR3 reads TGTGCCAGCAGGGAAACAGGGAGGGGCGGCTACACCTTC. This translates into CASRETGRGGYTF.

V is TRBV19 and J is TRBJ1-4; tentatively, D is TRBD1 (5 bases). V lost 10 bases to trimming and J lost 0 bases, with 18 bases between them. Germline V gene sequence: CDR1 LNHDA, CDR2 SQIVND (reference sequence). CDR3 size: 16 residues. The CDR3 protein is CATKRFGTATNEKLFF. The CDR3 DNA reads TGTGCCACCAAAAGATTCGGGACTGCAACTAATGAAAAACTGTTTTTT. The whole variable domain, filled in from reference TRBV19 and TRBJ1-4, reads DGGITQSPKYLFRKEGQNVTLSCEQNLNHDAMYWYRQDPGQGLRLIYYSQIVNDFQKGDIAEGYSVSREKKESFPLTVTSAQKNPTAFYLCATKRFGTATNEKLFFGSGTQLSVL.

The chain combines TRBV6-1 with TRBJ1-6; the match to TRBD1 covers 7 bases. J was trimmed by 10 bases and V by 7 bases; bases with no gene match: 13. Germline lookup yields CDR1 MNHNS and CDR2 SASEGT. The CDR3 totals 15 residues. This chain's CDR3 is CASTRPQGVGSPLHF. In DNA, the CDR3 is TGTGCCAGCACCAGACCCCAGGGGGTAGGGTCACCCCTCCACTTT.

This clone was seen only once. The chain has TRBV9 and TRBJ2-7, with D possibly TRBD1 on 6 matching bases. This CDR3 is built from 14 residues. The V end lost 2 bases, the J end lost 0 bases, and 9 bases lay between the germline ends. CDR1 and CDR2 (germline): SGDLS, YYNGEE. The CDR3 bases are TGTGCCAGCAGCGTCGGGACAACCTCCTACGAGCAGTACTTC. Encoded protein: CASSVGTTSYEQYF.

The rearrangement links TRBV7-9 to TRBJ2-7, with 8 bases fitting TRBD2. This CDR3 has 17 amino acids. V lost 1 base, J lost 0 bases, and 8 bases stayed unmatched. From germline, CDR1 is SEHNR and CDR2 FQNEAQ (reference sequence). The CDR3 nucleotides read TGTGCCAGCAGCTTAGATCGCGCGGGAGGTCTCTCCTACGAGCAGTACTTC. It codes for CASSLDRAGGLSYEQYF.

The chain combines TRBV19 with TRBJ2-2; 8 nucleotides agree with TRBD2. The V and J ends lost 5 bases and 3 bases, in that order; junction bases with no gene match: 14. CDR1 LNHDA and CDR2 SQIVND come from the germline V gene (reference sequence). The CDR3 length is 18 residues. Here the CDR3 DNA reads TGTGCCAGTAGTTTCAAAAGGCATAGCGGGGTAGACACCGGGGAGCTGTTTTTT. This gives the protein CASSFKRHSGVDTGELFF.

The J gene is TRBJ2-6, the V gene TRBV7-9; tentatively, D is TRBD2 (6 bases). CDR1 and CDR2 (germline): SEHNR, FQNEAQ (reference sequence). The CDR3 has 19 amino acids. V dropped 5 bases and J dropped 0 bases, with 20 bases sitting between them. CDR3 bases: TGTGCCAGCAGCGCGAGGGGACTCAGCGCTTTCTCTGGGGCCAACGTCCTGACTTTC. Amino acids: CASSARGLSAFSGANVLTF.

The V call is TRBV7-9, the J call TRBJ2-2, with 7 positions matching TRBD2. Per the germline V gene, CDR1 is SEHNR and CDR2 is FQNEAQ (reference sequence). After removal of 4 bases from V and 4 bases from J, the junction contained 0 bases not matched to a gene. The length of the CDR3 is 13 residues. This chain's CDR3 is CASSWGGTGELFF. The CDR3 DNA reads TGTGCCAGCAGCTGGGGGGGCACCGGGGAGCTGTTTTTT.

The chain employs TRBV6-1 and TRBJ1-2, with TRBD1 matching over 11 bases. CDR1 MNHNS and CDR2 SASEGT come from the germline V gene. The CDR3 runs to 15 residues. With V trimmed by 5 bases and J by 3 bases, 5 bases remained unmatched. The CDR3 sequence: CASSSRDRGDYGYTF. CDR3 DNA: TGTGCCAGCAGTTCCCGGGACAGGGGGGACTATGGCTACACCTTC.

This chain links TRBV10-3 with TRBJ1-2, with a tentative D call TRBD1 (5 bases). CDR3 length equals 11 residues. The ends were cut back, 10 bases at V and 4 bases at J, with 10 bases in the middle. Looked up from germline, CDR1 is ENHRY and CDR2 is SYGVKD. This CDR3 is CATDGGYGYTF. The CDR3 DNA reads TGTGCCACAGACGGGGGCTATGGCTACACCTTC.

The rearrangement joins TRBV5-1 to TRBJ1-2, with D uncertain. CDR3 length: 12 amino acids. Germline V gene sequence: CDR1 SGHRS, CDR2 YFSETQ. The V end was cut by 0 bases, the J end by 4 bases, with 4 bases between. The CDR3 nucleotides read TGCGCCAGCAGCTTGGACAGCTATGGCTACACCTTC. Translating gives CASSLDSYGYTF.

The J gene is TRBJ2-7, the V gene TRBV2, with 7 bases fitting TRBD1. After removal of 6 bases from V and 3 bases from J, the junction contained 8 bases not matched to a gene. CDR1 is SNHLY, CDR2 FYNNEI, per germline. The CDR3 spans 14 residues. The CDR3 sequence: CASSAGTEDYEQYF. The CDR3 nucleotides read TGTGCCAGCAGCGCCGGGACAGAAGACTACGAGCAGTACTTC.

The chain combines TRBV7-2 with TRBJ2-2; TRBD1 agrees at 8 bases. The CDR3 spans 16 residues. Germline values: CDR1 SGHTA, CDR2 FQGNSA. V shed 0 bases, J shed 5 bases, and the junction held 5 bases outside the gene matches. The CDR3 reads CASSLAPGGGTGELFF. In DNA, the CDR3 is TGTGCCAGCAGCTTAGCGCCAGGGGGCGGGACCGGGGAGCTGTTTTTT. Based on the CDR3 plus reference TRBV7-2 and TRBJ2-2, the full variable domain is GAGVSQSPSNKVTEKGKDVELRCDPISGHTALYWYRQSLGQGLEFLIYFQGNSAPDKSGLPSDRFSAERTGGSVSTLTIQRTQQEDSAVYLCASSLAPGGGTGELFFGEGSRLTVL.